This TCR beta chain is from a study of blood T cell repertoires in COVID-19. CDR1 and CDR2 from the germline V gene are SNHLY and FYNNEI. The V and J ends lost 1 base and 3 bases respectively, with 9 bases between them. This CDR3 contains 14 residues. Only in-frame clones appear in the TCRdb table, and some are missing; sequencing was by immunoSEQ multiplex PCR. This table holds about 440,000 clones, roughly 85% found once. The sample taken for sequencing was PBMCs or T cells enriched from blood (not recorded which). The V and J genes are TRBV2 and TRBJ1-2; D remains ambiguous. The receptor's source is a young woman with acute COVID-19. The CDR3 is CASSEDAVDYGYTF. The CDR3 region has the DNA TGTGCCAGCAGTGAAGACGCGGTGGACTATGGCTACACCTTC.